This T cell receptor beta chain came from a study of blood T cell repertoires in COVID-19. Study overall: Samples representing acute and convalescent COVID-19 were sourced from the United States, Italy and Spain.

This CDR3 is built from 14 residues. V gave up 2 bases and J gave up 5 bases, with 11 bases separating them. Germline V gene lookup returns CDR1 SGHRS and CDR2 YFSETQ. Measured with immunoSEQ multiplex PCR; TCRdb has only the in-frame clones, and not every one. The sample has 200,000 to 250,000 clones, roughly 87% seen once. The source is a woman aged 25 to 39 with acute COVID-19. J is TRBJ2-1 and V is TRBV5-1; a weak D match, TRBD1 (6 bases). Sequences were obtained from PBMCs or T cells enriched from blood (not recorded which). CDR3: CASSLQGFNNEQFF. CDR3 bases: TGCGCCAGCAGCTTACAGGGTTTTAACAATGAGCAGTTCTTC. The full variable domain, in which reference TRBV5-1 and TRBJ2-1 provide the parts outside the CDR3, is KAGVTQTPRYLIKTRGQQVTLSCSPISGHRSVSWYQQTPGQGLQFLFEYFSETQRNKGNFPGRFSGRQFSNSRSEMNVSTLELGDSALYLCASSLQGFNNEQFFGPGTRLTVL.